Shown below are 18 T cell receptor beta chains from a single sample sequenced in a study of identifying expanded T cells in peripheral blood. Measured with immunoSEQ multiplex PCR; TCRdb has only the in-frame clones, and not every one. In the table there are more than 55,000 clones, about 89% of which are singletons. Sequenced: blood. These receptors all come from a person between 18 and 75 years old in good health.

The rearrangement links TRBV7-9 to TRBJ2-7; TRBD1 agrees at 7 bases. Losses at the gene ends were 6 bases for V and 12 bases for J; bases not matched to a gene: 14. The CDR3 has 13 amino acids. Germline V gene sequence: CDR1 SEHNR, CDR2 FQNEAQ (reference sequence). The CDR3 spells CASSLDRSQIWYF. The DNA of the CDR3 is TGTGCCAGCAGTTTGGACAGGTCCCAGATATGGTACTTC.

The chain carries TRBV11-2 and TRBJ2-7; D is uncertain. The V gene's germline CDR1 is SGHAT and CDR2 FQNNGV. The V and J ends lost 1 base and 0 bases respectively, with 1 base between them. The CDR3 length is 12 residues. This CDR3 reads CASSLVSYEQYF. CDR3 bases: TGTGCCAGCAGCTTAGTCTCCTACGAGCAGTACTTC.

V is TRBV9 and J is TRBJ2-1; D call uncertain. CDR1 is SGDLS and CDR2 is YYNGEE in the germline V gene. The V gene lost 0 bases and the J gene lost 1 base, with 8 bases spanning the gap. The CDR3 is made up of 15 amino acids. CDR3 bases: TGTGCCAGCAGCGTAGAAAGGGTTTCCTACAATGAGCAGTTCTTC. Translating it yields CASSVERVSYNEQFF.

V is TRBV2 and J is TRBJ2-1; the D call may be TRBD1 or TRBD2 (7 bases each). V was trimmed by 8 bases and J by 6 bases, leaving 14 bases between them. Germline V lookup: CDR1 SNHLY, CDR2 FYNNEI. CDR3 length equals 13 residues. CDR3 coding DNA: TGTGCCAGCCATCAGGGGGGGATCAATGAGCAGTTCTTC. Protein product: CASHQGGINEQFF. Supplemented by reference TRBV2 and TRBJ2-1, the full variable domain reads EPEVTQTPSHQVTQMGQEVILRCVPISNHLYFYWYRQILGQKVEFLVSFYNNEISEKSEIFDDQFSVERPDGSNFTLKIRSTKLEDSAMYFCASHQGGINEQFFGPGTRLTVL.

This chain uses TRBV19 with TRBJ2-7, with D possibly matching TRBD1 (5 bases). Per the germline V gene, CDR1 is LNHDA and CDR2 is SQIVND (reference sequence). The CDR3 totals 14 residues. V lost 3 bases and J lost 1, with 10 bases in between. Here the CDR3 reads CASSIGRDSYEQYF. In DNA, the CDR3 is TGTGCCAGTAGTATTGGCAGGGATTCCTACGAGCAGTACTTC.

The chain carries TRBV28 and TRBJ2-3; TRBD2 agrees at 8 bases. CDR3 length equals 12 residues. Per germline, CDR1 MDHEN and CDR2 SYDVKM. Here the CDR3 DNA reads TGTGTTTCCGGGGGGGTAGCGGATACGCAGTATTTT. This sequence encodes CVSGGVADTQYF.

The CDR3 is CASRPSSGENIQYF. The CDR3 bases are TGTGCCAGCAGGCCATCTAGCGGGGAAAACATTCAGTACTTC. The chain couples TRBV7-9 to TRBJ2-4; 9 nucleotides line up with TRBD2. Germline CDR1 is SEHNR and CDR2 is FQNEAQ (reference sequence). The CDR3 has 14 residues. Trimming at V came to 6 bases and at J to 5 bases, leaving 5 bases not matched to a gene.

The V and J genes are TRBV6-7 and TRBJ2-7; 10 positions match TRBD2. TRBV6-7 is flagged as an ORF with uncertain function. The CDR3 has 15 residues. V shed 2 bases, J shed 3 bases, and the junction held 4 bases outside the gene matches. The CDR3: CASSYHGLADYEQYF. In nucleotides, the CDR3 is TGTGCCAGCAGTTACCACGGACTAGCGGACTACGAGCAGTACTTC.

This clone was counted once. For the CDR3, the DNA is TGTGCCAGCAAAAGAGCTAACTATGGCTACACCTTC. Its protein product is CASKRANYGYTF. The chain recombines TRBV19 with TRBJ1-2; no clear D gene. V shed 9 bases and J shed 0 bases, with 8 bases lying between them. The CDR3 covers 12 residues. The V gene's germline CDR1 is LNHDA and CDR2 SQIVND (reference sequence).

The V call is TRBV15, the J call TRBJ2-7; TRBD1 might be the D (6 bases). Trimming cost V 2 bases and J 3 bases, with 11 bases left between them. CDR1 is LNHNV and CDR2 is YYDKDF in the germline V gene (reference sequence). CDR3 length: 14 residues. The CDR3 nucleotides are TGTGCCACCAGCAGAAGAACAGGGAACTACGAGCAGTACTTC. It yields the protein CATSRRTGNYEQYF.

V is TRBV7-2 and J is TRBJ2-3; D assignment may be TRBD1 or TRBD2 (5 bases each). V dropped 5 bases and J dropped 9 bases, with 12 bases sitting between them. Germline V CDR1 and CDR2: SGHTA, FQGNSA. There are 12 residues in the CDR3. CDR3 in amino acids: CASSPSRDTQYF. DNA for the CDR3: TGTGCCAGCAGCCCATCCCGGGACACGCAGTATTTT.

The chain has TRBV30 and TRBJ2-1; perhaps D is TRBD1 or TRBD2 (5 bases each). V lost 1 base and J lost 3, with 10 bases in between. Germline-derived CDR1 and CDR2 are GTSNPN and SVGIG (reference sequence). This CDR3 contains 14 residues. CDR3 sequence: CAWSAGRSYNEQFF. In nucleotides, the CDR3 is TGTGCCTGGAGTGCGGGGCGGAGCTACAATGAGCAGTTCTTC.

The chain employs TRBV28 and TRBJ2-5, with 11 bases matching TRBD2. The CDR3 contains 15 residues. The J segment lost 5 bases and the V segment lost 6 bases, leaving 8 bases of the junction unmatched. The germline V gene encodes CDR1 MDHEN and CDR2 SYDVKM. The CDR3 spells CASRTSGEGGETQYF. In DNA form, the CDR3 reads TGTGCCAGCAGGACTAGCGGGGAGGGTGGGGAGACCCAGTACTTC.

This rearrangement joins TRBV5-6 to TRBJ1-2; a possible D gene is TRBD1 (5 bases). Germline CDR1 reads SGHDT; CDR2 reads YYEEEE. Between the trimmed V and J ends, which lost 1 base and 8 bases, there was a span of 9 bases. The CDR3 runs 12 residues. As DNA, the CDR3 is TGTGCCAGCAGCTTGATGCGGGGGGGCTACACCTTC. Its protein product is CASSLMRGGYTF.

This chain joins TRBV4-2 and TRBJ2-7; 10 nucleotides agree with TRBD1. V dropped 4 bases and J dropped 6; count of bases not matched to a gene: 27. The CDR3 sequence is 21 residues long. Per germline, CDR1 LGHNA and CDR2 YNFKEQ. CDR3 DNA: TGTGCCAGCAGCCGCCGGTCCGCCGTGGGTTCACCGGGACAGGGGTTTGGCGAGCAGTACTTC. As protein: CASSRRSAVGSPGQGFGEQYF.

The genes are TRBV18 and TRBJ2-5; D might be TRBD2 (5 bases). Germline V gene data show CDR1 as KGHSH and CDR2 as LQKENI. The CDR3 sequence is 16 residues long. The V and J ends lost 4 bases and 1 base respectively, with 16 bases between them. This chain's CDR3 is CASSLKTTQGQETQYF. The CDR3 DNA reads TGTGCCAGCTCACTGAAGACTACCCAAGGCCAAGAGACCCAGTACTTC.

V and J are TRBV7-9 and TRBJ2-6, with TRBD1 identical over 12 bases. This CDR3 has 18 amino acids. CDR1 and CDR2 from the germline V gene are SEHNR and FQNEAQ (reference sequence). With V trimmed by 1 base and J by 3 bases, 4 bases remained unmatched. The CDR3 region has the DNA TGTGCCAGCAGCTTAGGGTGGGACAGGGGGCTTGGGGCCAACGTCCTGACTTTC. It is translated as CASSLGWDRGLGANVLTF.

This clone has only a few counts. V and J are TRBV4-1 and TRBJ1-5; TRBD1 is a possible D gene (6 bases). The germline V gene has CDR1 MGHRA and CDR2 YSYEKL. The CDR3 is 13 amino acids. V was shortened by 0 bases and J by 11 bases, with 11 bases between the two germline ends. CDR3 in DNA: TGCGCCAGCAGCCAAGATTTGGGGGCGTCCCAGCATTTT. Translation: CASSQDLGASQHF.